These 25 T cell receptor beta chains came from one sample sequenced in a study of cytomegalovirus exposure and HLA in healthy donors. Use of 60 Vbeta and 13 Jbeta primers characterized the PCR. Clones were sequenced by immunoSEQ multiplex PCR, and TCRdb holds only the in-frame ones, with some missing. The sample includes 100,000 to 120,000 clones, just under 80% of them seen just once. Sequenced material: PBMCs. The receptors here all came from a male donor in good health and CMV-seronegative.

The chain couples TRBV4-2 to TRBJ2-7; D may be TRBD2 (5 bases). Trimming pared 1 base from V and 2 bases from J, leaving 15 bases between. Germline V gene data show CDR1 as LGHNA and CDR2 as YNFKEQ. CDR3 length: 16 amino acids. The CDR3 DNA reads as TGTGCCAGCAGCCAAGGAGATTCGGAGGTCACCTACGAGCAGTACTTC. It yields the protein CASSQGDSEVTYEQYF.

The J gene is TRBJ1-1, the V gene TRBV6-5; D remains unclear. Germline V gene lookup returns CDR1 MNHEY and CDR2 SVGAGI. This CDR3 is built from 15 residues. The V end was cut by 4 bases, the J end by 2 bases, with 14 bases between. CDR3 region: CASSSYPGINTEAFF. CDR3 bases: TGTGCCAGCAGTTCTTACCCAGGAATAAACACTGAAGCTTTCTTT.

DNA of the CDR3: TGTGCCTGGAGGGGGCGGGAGAGAAGTAATGAGCAGTTCTTC. Protein: CAWRGRERSNEQFF. The rearrangement uses TRBV30 and TRBJ2-1; 7 positions match TRBD2. Per the germline V gene, CDR1 is GTSNPN and CDR2 is SVGIG (reference sequence). The CDR3 is made up of 14 amino acids. After removal of 3 bases from V and 7 bases from J, the junction contained 9 bases not matched to a gene.

The chain employs TRBV5-4 and TRBJ2-6; 10 bases fit TRBD1. CDR1 and CDR2 from the germline V gene are SGHNT and YYREEE (reference sequence). The CDR3 runs to 18 residues. The V segment lost 1 base and the J segment 3 bases; nucleotides outside the gene matches: 7. This CDR3 reads CASSLNPGQGFGANVLTF. CDR3 sequence (DNA): TGTGCCAGCAGCTTGAACCCGGGACAGGGGTTTGGGGCCAACGTCCTGACTTTC.

The chain has TRBV25-1 and TRBJ2-7; a possible D gene is TRBD2 (6 bases). This CDR3 has 12 amino acids. The ends were cut back, 6 bases at V and 6 bases at J, with 12 bases in the middle. Per germline, CDR1 MGHDK and CDR2 SYGVNS. The DNA of the CDR3 is TGTGCCAGCAGCCCTGGGCGGGGCGAGCAGTACTTC. This encodes CASSPGRGEQYF.

This chain connects TRBV7-9 to TRBJ2-3, with 11 nucleotides matching TRBD2. V lost 4 bases, J lost 0 bases, and 3 bases stayed unmatched. The germline V gene encodes CDR1 SEHNR and CDR2 FQNEAQ (reference sequence). The CDR3 is 16 residues long. The CDR3 DNA reads TGTGCCAGCAGCTCCCGACTAGCGGGGAGCACAGATACGCAGTATTTT. Its protein is CASSSRLAGSTDTQYF.

Details on this clone: Other DNA sequences in this specimen translate into the identical CDR3. V gene TRBV30 combines with J gene TRBJ2-1; 8 positions agree with TRBD2. J lost 1 base, V lost 2 bases, and 7 bases had no gene match. The CDR3 has 16 amino acids. Per the germline V gene, CDR1 is GTSNPN and CDR2 is SVGIG (reference sequence). The CDR3 protein is CAWSLAGGRSYNEQFF. For the CDR3, the DNA is TGTGCCTGGAGTCTGGCGGGAGGTCGTTCCTACAATGAGCAGTTCTTC.

V and J are TRBV27 and TRBJ2-1; 12 nucleotides line up with TRBD2. CDR1 MNHEY and CDR2 SMNVEV come from the germline V gene (reference sequence). V was clipped by 6 bases and J by 6 bases; unmatched bases: 9. This CDR3 comprises 16 residues. The CDR3: CASRSLAGGPSNEQFF. The CDR3 DNA reads as TGTGCCAGCAGATCTCTAGCGGGAGGGCCTAGCAATGAGCAGTTCTTC.

CDR3 sequence: CASSQAPTSTDTQYF. Here the CDR3 DNA reads TGCGCCAGCAGCCAAGCGCCTACTAGCACAGATACGCAGTATTTT. The rearrangement uses TRBV4-3 and TRBJ2-3; D remains unclear. The V end lost 1 base, the J end lost 0 bases, and 8 bases lay between the germline ends. Germline CDR1 is LGHNA and CDR2 is YSLEER. This CDR3 comprises 15 residues.

The V call is TRBV4-1, the J call TRBJ2-1, with no clear D. With 4 bases removed from V and 4 bases from J, the gap between germline ends came to 17 bases. The CDR3 consists of 16 residues. Per germline, CDR1 MGHRA and CDR2 YSYEKL. CDR3 protein: CASSPSLAEAYNEQFF. In nucleotides, the CDR3 is TGCGCCAGCAGCCCCTCCCTGGCCGAAGCGTACAATGAGCAGTTCTTC.

The CDR3: CASHGTDYNYGYTF. The DNA for the CDR3 is TGTGCCAGCCACGGGACAGATTATAACTATGGCTACACCTTC. The chain carries TRBV6-1 and TRBJ1-2, with 7 bases aligning to TRBD1. V shed 8 bases, J shed 1 base, and the junction held 7 bases outside the gene matches. CDR3 length equals 14 residues. CDR1 and CDR2 from the germline V gene are MNHNS and SASEGT.

The genes are TRBV27 and TRBJ2-4, with 8 bases that match TRBD2. V lost 6 bases, J lost 0 bases, and 7 bases stayed unmatched. The CDR3 sequence is 16 residues long. The germline V gene has CDR1 MNHEY and CDR2 SMNVEV (reference sequence). CDR3 region: CASSPLGLGAKNIQYF. The CDR3, as DNA: TGTGCCAGCAGCCCACTGGGACTAGGAGCCAAAAACATTCAGTACTTC.

This clone was detected a few times. The sample contains more than one DNA sequence encoding this CDR3. The V and J genes are TRBV11-3 and TRBJ2-7; 14 bases agree with TRBD2. The V and J ends lost 4 bases and 5 bases, in that order; junction bases with no gene match: 4. The CDR3 spans 15 residues. The germline V gene has CDR1 SGHNT and CDR2 YENEEA. DNA for the CDR3: TGTGCCAGCAGCTCGGGGACTAGCGGGAGCGACGAGCAGTACTTC. Translation gives CASSSGTSGSDEQYF.

This clone appeared a few times. The J gene is TRBJ2-1, the V gene TRBV4-1, with D possibly matching TRBD1 (5 bases). Trimming removed 0 bases from V and 7 bases from J, with 10 bases in between. The CDR3 covers 14 residues. Germline CDR1 MGHRA, CDR2 YSYEKL. CDR3 sequence (DNA): TGCGCCAGCAGCCAAGAGCCAGGGTGGAATGAGCAGTTCTTC. This translates into CASSQEPGWNEQFF.

Only one count was recorded for this clone. The rearrangement uses TRBV2 and TRBJ2-1, with D possibly being TRBD2 (5 bases). Germline-derived CDR1 and CDR2 are SNHLY and FYNNEI. CDR3 length equals 14 residues. Trimming left V 2 bases short and J 5 bases short, with 10 bases between. CDR3 nucleotide sequence: TGTGCCAGCAGTGAACGGGGTTTCGACAATGAGCAGTTCTTC. Translated, it gives CASSERGFDNEQFF.

In its sample, this clone was seen once. The chain carries TRBV7-2 and TRBJ1-2; D is possibly TRBD1 (5 bases). V was clipped by 5 bases and J by 4 bases, with 8 bases between them. Germline CDR1 SGHTA, CDR2 FQGNSA. There are 12 residues in the CDR3. CDR3: CASSPRAYGYTF. The CDR3 coding sequence is TGTGCCAGCAGCCCCAGGGCCTATGGCTACACCTTC.

A single count supports this clone. The chain links TRBV30 to TRBJ2-3; TRBD2 matches at 11 bases. CDR1 is GTSNPN, CDR2 SVGIG, per germline (reference sequence). The V gene end was trimmed by 5 bases and the J gene end by 0 bases; junction bases not matched to a gene: 7. The CDR3 covers 16 residues. The CDR3 region is CAWFHRLAGSTDTQYF. CDR3 nucleotides: TGTGCCTGGTTTCACCGACTAGCGGGGAGCACAGATACGCAGTATTTT.

The J gene is TRBJ2-5, the V gene TRBV15; D ambiguous. Trimming left V 3 bases short and J 1 base short, with 9 bases between. This CDR3 has 14 residues. Germline V CDR1 and CDR2: LNHNV, YYDKDF (reference sequence). The CDR3 DNA reads TGTGCCACCAGCAGGGTTACATTCCAAGAGACCCAGTACTTC. Translating gives CATSRVTFQETQYF. Combining the CDR3 with reference TRBV15 and TRBJ2-5 gives the whole variable domain DAMVIQNPRYQVTQFGKPVTLSCSQTLNHNVMYWYQQKSSQAPKLLFHYYDKDFNNEADTPDNFQSRRPNTSFCFLDIRSPGLGDTAMYLCATSRVTFQETQYFGPGTRLLVL.

The rearrangement uses TRBV4-3 and TRBJ1-2; tentative D call: TRBD1 (6 bases). Germline assignment: CDR1 LGHNA and CDR2 YSLEER. This CDR3 comprises 15 residues. Trimming took 1 base from V and 2 from J, leaving 11 bases between them. The CDR3 coding sequence is TGCGCCAGCAGCCAAGCGACTACAGGGAACTATGGCTACACCTTC. Amino acid sequence: CASSQATTGNYGYTF.

V is TRBV19 and J is TRBJ1-5; 9 positions agree with TRBD1. The CDR3 length is 17 residues. J was trimmed by 0 bases and V by 6 bases; bases with no gene match: 9. Germline V gives CDR1 LNHDA, CDR2 SQIVND (reference sequence). The CDR3 reads CASRRRPGQGSNQPQHF. CDR3 DNA: TGTGCCAGTAGACGCCGCCCGGGACAGGGTAGCAATCAGCCCCAGCATTTT.

As regards this clone: The junction and the germline gene differ at one end; a read error may be behind it. The chain uses TRBV7-7 and TRBJ2-3; tentatively, D is TRBD1 (5 bases). This CDR3 comprises 13 residues. Germline values: CDR1 SSHAT, CDR2 FNYEAQ (reference sequence). This CDR3 reads CASSLRAADTQYF. In DNA form, the CDR3 reads TGTGCTAGCAGCCTCAGGGCAGCAGATACGCAGTATTTT.

This rearrangement joins TRBV5-6 to TRBJ2-5; 10 nucleotides line up with TRBD1. The J call is in doubt because the DNA end fits TRBJ2-7 better. This CDR3 has 18 amino acids. From germline, CDR1 is SGHDT and CDR2 YYEEEE. The CDR3: CASSLQSGYGQGGYEQYF. The CDR3 region has the DNA TGTGCCAGCAGCTTGCAGTCAGGATATGGACAGGGGGGGTACGAGCAGTACTTC.

The gene calls are TRBV28 and TRBJ1-1; 9 bases align to TRBD1. Germline CDR1 reads MDHEN; CDR2 reads SYDVKM. CDR3 size: 13 residues. Trimming removed 10 bases from V and 3 bases from J; junction bases left unmatched: 6. Written as DNA, the CDR3 is TGTGCCATTACAGGGGGCGCAGACACTGAAGCTTTCTTT. Protein sequence: CAITGGADTEAFF.

CDR3 sequence (DNA): TGCGCCAGCAGCTTACAACAGGGCCACGCCGGGGAGCTGTTTTTT. Translated, it gives CASSLQQGHAGELFF. J is TRBJ2-2 and V is TRBV5-1; the D gene is possibly TRBD1 (6 bases). With 2 bases removed from V and 6 bases from J, the gap between germline ends came to 14 bases. CDR1 and CDR2 (germline): SGHRS, YFSETQ. The CDR3 is 15 amino acids.

The rearrangement links TRBV14 to TRBJ2-7, with TRBD1 identical over 11 bases. Germline lookup yields CDR1 SGHDN and CDR2 FVKESK. The CDR3 is made up of 15 amino acids. With 3 bases clipped from V and 8 bases from J, the junction kept 9 bases outside the gene matches. The CDR3 protein is CASSHRTGGENKQYF. CDR3 sequence (DNA): TGTGCCAGCAGCCATCGGACAGGGGGCGAAAATAAGCAGTACTTC.